The 26 T cell receptor beta chains below were found in one sample sequenced in a study of cytomegalovirus exposure and HLA in healthy donors. The data were produced by immunoSEQ multiplex PCR, yet TCRdb's version contains in-frame clones alone and is incomplete. The sample contains tens of thousands of clones, over 85% of which appear only once. The sequenced sample was PBMCs. These receptors all stem from a woman younger than 30 in good health and CMV-seronegative.

The gene calls are TRBV27 and TRBJ2-4; D might be TRBD1 (6 bases). Germline loops: CDR1 MNHEY, CDR2 SMNVEV (reference sequence). The CDR3 has 19 residues. V dropped 0 bases and J dropped 0 bases, with 18 bases sitting between them. CDR3 DNA: TGTGCCAGCAGTTTATCGCCCCCCTACAGGGTAGGAGCCAAAAACATTCAGTACTTC. Translation: CASSLSPPYRVGAKNIQYF.

The V gene is TRBV7-9, the J gene TRBJ2-5, with D possibly matching TRBD1 (5 bases). V lost 3 bases and J 3 bases, leaving 14 bases between the germline ends. From germline, CDR1 is SEHNR and CDR2 FQNEAQ (reference sequence). The CDR3 is made up of 15 amino acids. For the CDR3, the DNA is TGTGCCAGCAGCTTTCTCTCAGGGTTCGAAGAGACCCAGTACTTC. Protein product: CASSFLSGFEETQYF. The full variable domain, in which reference TRBV7-9 and TRBJ2-5 provide the parts outside the CDR3, is DTGVSQNPRHKITKRGQNVTFRCDPISEHNRLYWYRQTLGQGPEFLTYFQNEAQLEKSRLLSDRFSAERPKGSFSTLEIQRTEQGDSAMYLCASSFLSGFEETQYFGPGTRLLVL.

This sequence joins TRBV5-1 and TRBJ1-1, with D maybe TRBD1 (6 bases). The V end lost 4 bases, the J end lost 3 bases, and 19 bases lay between the germline ends. This CDR3 comprises 16 residues. Germline CDR1 and CDR2: SGHRS and YFSETQ. CDR3 amino acids: CASSPSMGAVDTEAFF. CDR3 nucleotide sequence: TGCGCCAGCAGCCCTAGCATGGGGGCAGTGGACACTGAAGCTTTCTTT.

This chain links TRBV7-2 with TRBJ2-3, with TRBD1 as a possible D gene (7 bases). The V end was cut by 2 bases, the J end by 5 bases, with 11 bases between. This CDR3 is 14 amino acids long. The V gene's germline CDR1 is SGHTA and CDR2 FQGNSA. Here the CDR3 DNA reads TGTGCCAGCAGCTTAAGACAGGGAGGAGATACGCAGTATTTT. Protein sequence: CASSLRQGGDTQYF.

This chain uses TRBV28 with TRBJ2-7; possibly TRBD2 for D (6 bases). Per germline, CDR1 MDHEN and CDR2 SYDVKM. Trimming stripped 3 bases from V and 7 bases from J, with 16 bases between. CDR3 length equals 14 residues. The CDR3 region is CASSLSVGGREQYF. The DNA of the CDR3 is TGTGCCAGCAGTTTGTCGGTGGGGGGTAGGGAGCAGTACTTC.

CDR3 sequence (DNA): TGTGCCAGTAAAACTACGGGAGGGGCTGGCAATGAGCAGTTCTTC. This encodes CASKTTGGAGNEQFF. This chain links TRBV19 with TRBJ2-1; 8 nucleotides agree with TRBD2. In germline, CDR1 is LNHDA, CDR2 SQIVND (reference sequence). The CDR3 totals 15 residues. The J segment lost 6 bases and the V segment lost 7 bases, leaving 11 bases of the junction unmatched.

J is TRBJ2-7 and V is TRBV5-6; 7 bases match TRBD1. After removal of 0 bases from V and 8 bases from J, the junction contained 8 bases not matched to a gene. The germline CDR1 and CDR2 sequences are SGHDT and YYEEEE. The CDR3 has 14 residues. CDR3 amino acids: CASSLGDSRFQQYF. In nucleotides, the CDR3 is TGTGCCAGCAGCTTGGGGGACAGTCGTTTTCAGCAGTACTTC.

The CDR3 loop reads CASSEFGTSGLVWEQFF. CDR3 nucleotide sequence: TGCGCCAGCAGTGAGTTTGGGACTAGCGGCCTTGTGTGGGAGCAGTTCTTC. The rearrangement uses TRBV10-2 and TRBJ2-1; TRBD2 aligns across 11 bases. The germline V gene has CDR1 WSHSY and CDR2 SAAADI. This CDR3 contains 17 residues. Trimming at V came to 1 base and at J to 10 bases, leaving 12 bases not matched to a gene.

There are a few counts of this clone. The genes are TRBV27 and TRBJ2-7; 9 nucleotides line up with TRBD1. The CDR3 runs to 19 residues. V lost 5 bases, J lost 4 bases, and 21 bases stayed unmatched. Germline V gene sequence: CDR1 MNHEY, CDR2 SMNVEV (reference sequence). The CDR3 loop reads CASSTWTGVSPKALYEQYF. In DNA form, the CDR3 reads TGTGCCAGCAGTACCTGGACAGGGGTATCCCCAAAAGCCCTATACGAGCAGTACTTC.

The CDR3 nucleotides are TGTGCCAGTCAAAAGGCGGCCTGGATGCCAGATACGCAGTATTTT. Translation: CASQKAAWMPDTQYF. The chain couples TRBV19 to TRBJ2-3, with unresolved D. This CDR3 spans 15 amino acids. Germline loops: CDR1 LNHDA, CDR2 SQIVND (reference sequence). Trimming removed 8 bases from V and 4 bases from J, with 19 bases in between.

CDR3 nucleotides: TGTGCCAGCAGTGAATCTGTCAGGGGGCGTTATAATGAAAAACTGTTTTTT. This sequence encodes CASSESVRGRYNEKLFF. The V gene is TRBV25-1, the J gene TRBJ1-4, with 8 bases matching TRBD1. V dropped 1 base and J dropped 4; count of bases not matched to a gene: 8. The germline gives CDR1 MGHDK, CDR2 SYGVNS. The length of the CDR3 is 17 residues. The variable domain in full, with the rest retrieved from reference TRBV25-1 and TRBJ1-4, is EADIYQTPRYLVIGTGKKITLECSQTMGHDKMYWYQQDPGMELHLIHYSYGVNSTEKGDLSSESTVSRIRTEHFPLTLESARPSHTSQYLCASSESVRGRYNEKLFFGSGTQLSVL.

The gene calls are TRBV6-5 and TRBJ1-2, with 7 bases lining up with TRBD1. With 6 bases clipped from V and 1 base from J, the junction kept 5 bases outside the gene matches. The CDR3 sequence is 14 residues long. Germline V gene lookup returns CDR1 MNHEY and CDR2 SVGAGI. The CDR3 region is CASRMTGYNYGYTF. DNA of the CDR3: TGTGCCAGCAGAATGACAGGGTATAACTATGGCTACACCTTC.

This clone was seen a single time. The chain couples TRBV6-1 to TRBJ1-5; the match to TRBD1 covers 8 bases. The ends lost 6 bases at V and 7 bases at J; junction bases unmatched: 5. CDR3 length equals 13 residues. Per germline, CDR1 MNHNS and CDR2 SASEGT. The CDR3 sequence: CASSQGAEQPQHF. The DNA for the CDR3 is TGTGCCAGCAGCCAGGGGGCTGAGCAGCCCCAGCATTTT.

The chain carries TRBV4-2 and TRBJ1-1, with D possibly TRBD1 on 5 matching bases. V was shortened by 3 bases and J by 1 base, with 9 bases between the two germline ends. Germline lookup yields CDR1 LGHNA and CDR2 YNFKEQ. The CDR3 sequence is 14 residues long. CDR3 residues: CASSQVQGNTEAFF. The CDR3 region has the DNA TGTGCCAGCAGCCAGGTTCAGGGGAACACTGAAGCTTTCTTT.

The V gene is TRBV2, the J gene TRBJ1-4; D gene uncertain. CDR1 is SNHLY, CDR2 FYNNEI, per germline. The CDR3 has 15 residues. Trimming removed 6 bases from V and 0 bases from J, with 11 bases in between. The CDR3 is CASRGGVSTNEKLFF. CDR3 nucleotide sequence: TGTGCCAGCAGGGGCGGGGTTTCAACTAATGAAAAACTGTTTTTT.

The CDR3 region has the DNA TGTGCCAGCAGCTTAACGAGCACCGGGGAGCTGTTTTTT. This gives the protein CASSLTSTGELFF. The chain recombines TRBV5-6 with TRBJ2-2; D call uncertain. V lost 2 bases to trimming and J lost 4 bases, with 6 bases between them. The CDR3 length is 13 residues. Germline CDR1 reads SGHDT; CDR2 reads YYEEEE. The full variable domain, with the rest looked up from reference TRBV5-6 and TRBJ2-2, is DAGVTQSPTHLIKTRGQQVTLRCSPKSGHDTVSWYQQALGQGPQFIFQYYEEEERQRGNFPDRFSGHQFPNYSSELNVNALLLGDSALYLCASSLTSTGELFFGEGSRLTVL.

The genes are TRBV9 and TRBJ2-4; D possibly corresponds to TRBD1 (6 bases). Trimming pared 0 bases from V and 1 base from J, leaving 11 bases between. The CDR3 totals 16 residues. The germline CDR1 and CDR2 sequences are SGDLS and YYNGEE. CDR3 sequence: CASSVDWQGAKNIQYF. The CDR3, as DNA: TGTGCCAGCAGCGTAGATTGGCAGGGGGCCAAAAACATTCAGTACTTC. Full variable domain (rest looked up from reference TRBV9 and TRBJ2-4): DSGVTQTPKHLITATGQRVTLRCSPRSGDLSVYWYQQSLDQGLQFLIQYYNGEERAKGNILERFSAQQFPDLHSELNLSSLELGDSALYFCASSVDWQGAKNIQYFGAGTRLSVL.

The CDR3 nucleotides read TGTGCCAGCAGTGCACCAGTTCCCGGGACAAACTATGGCTACACCTTC. Residues: CASSAPVPGTNYGYTF. The chain has TRBV2 and TRBJ1-2; D is possibly TRBD1 (6 bases). Germline CDR1 is SNHLY and CDR2 is FYNNEI. This CDR3 has 16 residues. Trimming left V 4 bases short and J 2 bases short, with 17 bases between.

This chain uses TRBV2 with TRBJ2-5, with a possible D match to TRBD2 (7 bases). Germline values: CDR1 SNHLY, CDR2 FYNNEI. With 7 bases removed from V and 4 bases from J, the gap between germline ends came to 16 bases. The CDR3 is made up of 14 amino acids. For the CDR3, the DNA is TGTGCCAGCATAGGAGGGGGGGCTCGAGAGACCCAGTACTTC. It specifies CASIGGGARETQYF. Using reference TRBV2 and TRBJ2-5 for the parts outside the CDR3, the full variable domain is EPEVTQTPSHQVTQMGQEVILRCVPISNHLYFYWYRQILGQKVEFLVSFYNNEISEKSEIFDDQFSVERPDGSNFTLKIRSTKLEDSAMYFCASIGGGARETQYFGPGTRLLVL.

This clone was picked up one time. Other nucleotide sequences from this sample produce the same CDR3. The chain links TRBV9 to TRBJ2-5; 9 nucleotides match TRBD2. CDR1 is SGDLS, CDR2 YYNGEE, per germline. The CDR3 length is 13 residues. V shed 3 bases and J 5 bases; nucleotides not matched to a gene: 2. This CDR3 is CASSEGLAETQYF. CDR3 DNA sequence: TGTGCCAGCAGCGAGGGACTAGCTGAGACCCAGTACTTC. Combining the CDR3 with reference TRBV9 and TRBJ2-5 gives the whole variable domain DSGVTQTPKHLITATGQRVTLRCSPRSGDLSVYWYQQSLDQGLQFLIQYYNGEERAKGNILERFSAQQFPDLHSELNLSSLELGDSALYFCASSEGLAETQYFGPGTRLLVL.

This sequence joins TRBV18 and TRBJ1-2; 12 nucleotides line up with TRBD1. The germline V gene has CDR1 KGHSH and CDR2 LQKENI. The CDR3 has 17 residues. The trim removed 2 bases at V and 5 bases at J, leaving 9 bases unmatched. CDR3 protein: CASSPGDRGLSGYGYTF. The CDR3 nucleotides are TGTGCCAGCTCACCAGGGGACAGGGGGCTTTCCGGATATGGCTACACCTTC.

The chain recombines TRBV6-5 with TRBJ2-7; D is perhaps TRBD2 (5 bases). Germline V CDR1 and CDR2: MNHEY, SVGAGI. Trimming took 6 bases from V and 3 from J, leaving 12 bases between them. This CDR3 is 13 amino acids long. This CDR3 reads CASSRRGSYEQYF. CDR3 bases: TGTGCCAGCAGCCGTCGAGGGAGCTACGAGCAGTACTTC.

The chain combines TRBV5-1 with TRBJ2-7; D is ambiguous. The V and J ends lost 5 bases and 5 bases respectively, with 23 bases between them. CDR1 is SGHRS and CDR2 is YFSETQ in the germline V gene. CDR3 length: 16 amino acids. The CDR3: CASRPSNLYEMDEQYF. The CDR3 DNA is TGCGCCAGCAGACCCTCCAACCTTTACGAGATGGACGAGCAGTACTTC.

The rearrangement uses TRBV5-1 and TRBJ1-2, with TRBD1 as a possible D gene (5 bases). CDR3 length: 15 residues. V was trimmed by 1 base and J by 3 bases, leaving 13 bases between them. Germline V gene sequence: CDR1 SGHRS, CDR2 YFSETQ. The CDR3 nucleotides read TGCGCCAGCAGCTTGCAGACAGACCACGACTATGGCTACACCTTC. Its translation: CASSLQTDHDYGYTF.

The rearrangement links TRBV9 to TRBJ1-1, with a possible D match to TRBD1 (6 bases). Germline V gene lookup returns CDR1 SGDLS and CDR2 YYNGEE. The V and J ends lost 4 bases and 2 bases respectively, with 15 bases between them. CDR3 length equals 15 residues. The DNA of the CDR3 is TGTGCCAGCAGCCCGACCGGGGGGCCCAACACTGAAGCTTTCTTT. It encodes CASSPTGGPNTEAFF.

In this sample, this clone turned up many times. This sequence joins TRBV13 and TRBJ2-1, with TRBD2 identical over 11 bases. The V segment lost 5 bases and the J segment 0 bases; nucleotides outside the gene matches: 6. The CDR3 has 17 residues. Per germline, CDR1 PRHDT and CDR2 FYEKMQ (reference sequence). The CDR3 loop reads CASSHSGRALSYNEQFF. For the CDR3, the DNA is TGTGCCAGCAGCCATAGCGGGAGGGCCCTCTCCTACAATGAGCAGTTCTTC. The variable domain in full, completed from reference TRBV13 and TRBJ2-1, reads AAGVIQSPRHLIKEKRETATLKCYPIPRHDTVYWYQQGPGQDPQFLISFYEKMQSDKGSIPDRFSAQQFSDYHSELNMSSLELGDSALYFCASSHSGRALSYNEQFFGPGTRLTVL.